This TCR beta chain was retrieved from a study of CD8 T cells in Susac syndrome (dated by TCRdb to between 2018 and 2021). As for the study more broadly: Of the Susac syndrome patients who were sequenced, six had clinically active disease and roughly 8 were in clinical remission. Clonality of the CD8+ T cell repertoire was compared between more than 10 healthy donors, approximately 14 Susac syndrome patients and approximately 16 multiple sclerosis patients. The study used repertoire sequencing to test whether antigen drove CD8+ T cell activation and differentiation in Susac syndrome. At the time of blood withdrawal, Susac syndrome patients were either therapy-naive, taking corticosteroids (with some also receiving IVIg), or on IVIg alone.

On the study overall, not on this receptor specifically: CD8+ repertoires in Susac syndrome showed clonal expansion, which was highest in CD8+ TEMRA cells and was greater in clinically active patients than in remitting patients. The number of individuals in the TCR sequencing and HLA analysis was acknowledged as relatively small. Looking at Susac-specific public clones, the researchers identified some 15 in the total CD8+ repertoire and roughly 5 in the CD8+ TEMRA repertoire.

Remarks on this clonotype: No antigen is known for it. Base qualities are not recorded, but no much larger clone differs from it by a single base.

Peripheral blood CD8+ and CD4+ T cells from healthy donors, Susac syndrome patients and multiple sclerosis patients were profiled by high-throughput TCR beta sequencing. Susac syndrome patients met recently defined diagnostic criteria for definite or probable disease. Bulk CD8+ and CD4+ T cells were purified by magnetic negative isolation, whereas CD8+ TEMRA cells were enriched by FACS. Blood was collected in EDTA tubes and processed within 24 hours, with PBMCs isolated through density gradient centrifugation. PBMCs intended for TCR sequencing were cryopreserved in liquid nitrogen and thawed later in a water bath at 37 degrees C. A purity of at least 90% was achieved for sorted or isolated CD4+, CD8+ and CD8+ TEMRA cells. RNA was extracted using the RNeasy kit, and about 0.45 to 1 ug of the RNA was reverse transcribed with random hexamers. The immunoSEQ multiplex PCR assay, which covers 54 Vbeta and 13 Jbeta segments, was used to amplify TCR beta CDR3 regions. PCR amplification bias was corrected using a synthetic template baseline for primer optimization and computational correction. Per the original workflow: Reads were annotated to V, D and J genes per IMGT and analyzed with immunoSEQ Analyzer, keeping only productive sequences. Clonality was computed as one minus Shannon entropy normalized by log2 of the number of productive unique sequences. For each patient and control, public and private clones were evaluated among the 100 most prevalent clones. A clone was defined as Susac-specific if it was absent from the healthy and MS cohorts, from 1052 published viral clones and from other ImmuneACCESS disease sequences. Through fastp at Q25 and MiXCR, TCRdb rebuilt clones from the public reads, retaining in-frame beta chains. Every entry covers one CDR3 protein and lists the most common genes and DNA from its rows. These V and J calls derive from TCRdb rather than the authors' analysis. The sample contains roughly 110,000 distinct CDR3 sequences, roughly 94% of them found a single time. The ten largest clones add up to 0.4% to 0.5% of the sample.

This clonotype originated in a human donor with Susac syndrome. The sample taken for sequencing was CD8+ T cells from PBMCs.

The nucleotide sequence is TGTGCCAGCAGCTTAGAACTGAACTACGAGCAGTACTTC. Its translation is CASSLELNYEQYF. This chain is built from TRBV7-8 and TRBJ2-7; no D gene call is confident. V and J are truncated by 1 base and 3 bases respectively, leaving an intervening sequence of 7 bases. Counted from cysteine to phenylalanine, this CDR3 has 13 amino acids. Only the CDR3 part of the read is kept: 39 bases, read in frame from the first base. Per the germline V gene, SGHVS is the CDR1 and FQNEAQ is the CDR2. Beyond the CDR3, the reference TRBV7-8 and TRBJ2-7 genes provide the residues; the full variable domain reads: GAGVSQSPRYKVAKRGQDVALRCDPISGHVSLFWYQQALGQGPEFLTYFQNEAQLDKSGLPSDRFFAERPEGSVSTLKIQRTQQEDSAVYLCASSLELNYEQYFGPGTRLTVT.